This TCR beta chain was sequenced in a study of identical twins. With V trimmed by 4 bases and J by 3 bases, 8 bases remained unmatched. CDR3 length: 16 residues. The germline gives CDR1 SGHDT, CDR2 YYEEEE. About this clonotype: Antigen unknown.

Whole-study results and caveats: Zero-insertion analyses might be partly confounded by invariant T cells like MAIT and iNKT. Models underestimated TCR alpha sharing (out-of-frame) in monozygotic twins.

A template switching step contributed a universal primer site, while unique molecular identifiers were present in the cDNA. TCRdb redid the calling of the 5' RACE reads with MiXCR, one entry per CDR3 protein. Of approximately 280,000 distinct CDR3 sequences in the sample, about 8.9% were seen once. This same sample was also taken into another study, of yellow fever vaccine responses in identical twins.

This chain uses TRBV5-6 with TRBJ2-1; 9 bases map to TRBD2. The sequence came from a woman under 30 in good health. The specimen was memory (CD45RO+) T cells sorted from blood. The CDR3 nucleotides read TGTGCCAGCAGCCTGGGGGCGGGAGGGGGCTACAATGAGCAGTTCTTC. Amino acid sequence: CASSLGAGGGYNEQFF.